This TCR beta chain comes out of a study of T cell repertoires in cytomegalovirus infection. For the study at large: TCR beta signatures that were public indicated CMV infection and matching HLA type. Points from the study as a whole: CMV-specific TCR beta clonotypes restricted by HLA-C dominated the ex vivo response. Public TCR beta family frequency separated CMV-and-HLA carriers, including in an independent cohort.

This clonotype has at least ten counts. Its target is not known. The germline V gene has CDR1 SGHVS and CDR2 FQNEAQ. This CDR3 is 14 amino acids long. V shed 7 bases and J shed 5 bases, with 17 bases lying between them. TCRdb processed the reads anew with MiXCR; each CDR3 protein has one entry. In the table there are 150,000 to 200,000 distinct CDR3 sequences, nearly 9.5% of which are singletons. The source of this sequence is a human donor in good health (CMV status not recorded). Some clones in this sample may be carry-over from other donors' samples. The V and J genes are TRBV7-8 and TRBJ2-5; D possibly corresponds to TRBD2 (6 bases). The sample consisted of PBMCs. The CDR3 sequence is CASNKRVTRETQYF. In DNA, the CDR3 is TGTGCCAGCAATAAGCGGGTTACCCGGGAGACCCAGTACTTC.